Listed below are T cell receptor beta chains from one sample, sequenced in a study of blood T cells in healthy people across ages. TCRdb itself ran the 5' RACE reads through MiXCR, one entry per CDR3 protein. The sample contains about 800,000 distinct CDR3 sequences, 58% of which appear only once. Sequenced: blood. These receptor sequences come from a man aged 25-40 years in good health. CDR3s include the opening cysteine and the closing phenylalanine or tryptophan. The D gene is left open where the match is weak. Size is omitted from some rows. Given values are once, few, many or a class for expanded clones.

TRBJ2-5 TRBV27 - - CASGHRVETQYF TGTGCCAGCGGCCACAGGGTGGAGACCCAGTACTTC
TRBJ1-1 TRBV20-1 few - CSATTPRGTEAFF TGCAGTGCTACCACGCCCCGGGGCACTGAAGCTTTCTTT
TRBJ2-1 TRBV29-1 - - CSVLRDPNPNEQFF TGCAGCGTCCTCCGGGACCCAAATCCCAATGAGCAGTTCTTC
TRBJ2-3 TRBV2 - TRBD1 CASTRRGQTDTQYF TGTGCCAGCACCCGAAGGGGACAGACAGATACGCAGTATTTT
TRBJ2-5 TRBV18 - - CASSPQPAQTQYF TGTGCCAGCTCACCCCAGCCGGCCCAGACCCAGTACTTC
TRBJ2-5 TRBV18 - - CASSPPSTGLETQYF TGTGCCAGCTCACCACCGTCGACAGGTTTGGAGACCCAGTACTTC
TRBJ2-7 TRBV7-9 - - CASSLALGEFSYEQYF TGTGCCAGCAGCTTAGCGCTGGGGGAGTTCTCCTACGAGCAGTACTTC
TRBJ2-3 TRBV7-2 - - CATGTQYTQYF TGTGCGACCGGGACCCAGTATACGCAGTATTTT
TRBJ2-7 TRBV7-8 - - CASSFRPGENEQYF TGTGCCAGCAGCTTTAGACCAGGGGAGAACGAGCAGTACTTC
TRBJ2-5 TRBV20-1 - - CSAKSSEETQYF TGCAGTGCCAAGTCTAGCGAAGAGACCCAGTACTTC
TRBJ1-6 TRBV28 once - CASRLPGTHSPLHF TGTGCCAGCAGGTTACCCGGGACTCATTCACCCCTCCACTTT
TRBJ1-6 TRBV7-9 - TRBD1 CASSYTGANSPLHF TGTGCCAGCAGCTACACAGGGGCGAATTCACCCCTCCACTTT
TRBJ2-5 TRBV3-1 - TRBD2 CASSYSGGALKTQYF TGTGCCAGCAGCTACAGCGGGGGGGCCCTGAAGACCCAGTACTTC